Below are 5 T cell receptor beta chains sequenced from a single sample in a study of Ad26.COV2.S vaccination and SARS-CoV-2 variants. This sample's treatment: 15 to 20 received Ad26.COV2.S at low or high dose, single or two shots; 5 received placebo; per-sample allocation not given. Material that was analyzed had been drawn on day 63 after the first vaccine or placebo injection. The assay was immunoSEQ multiplex PCR, and TCRdb's table has in-frame clones only and misses some. The data show under 500,000 clones, around 92% seen once. The sequencing used peripheral blood, collected in a trial of Ad26.COV2.S vaccine versus placebo. The receptors were gathered from a person aged 18-65 years who received the Ad26.COV2.S COVID-19 vaccine or a placebo.

The rearrangement joins TRBV13 to TRBJ2-6; the D is unclear. The CDR3 has 13 amino acids. Trimming pared 6 bases from V and 0 bases from J, leaving 3 bases between. CDR1 and CDR2 (germline): PRHDT, FYEKMQ (reference sequence). The CDR3 sequence is CASSPSGANVLTF. CDR3 nucleotides: TGTGCCAGCAGTCCCTCTGGGGCCAACGTCCTGACTTTC.

This clone was detected only a few times. The gene calls are TRBV6-5 and TRBJ1-6, with D perhaps matching TRBD1 (5 bases). CDR3 size: 15 residues. Deletions cut 0 bases from V and 10 bases from J, with 13 bases between. Per the germline V gene, CDR1 is MNHEY and CDR2 is SVGAGI. The CDR3 loop reads CASSYSQGRGSPLHF. DNA for the CDR3: TGTGCCAGCAGTTACTCTCAGGGTCGGGGCTCACCCCTCCACTTT.

The chain carries TRBV4-3 and TRBJ2-5; D gene uncertain. This CDR3 has 15 amino acids. V dropped 0 bases and J dropped 0 bases, with 8 bases sitting between them. The germline V gene encodes CDR1 LGHNA and CDR2 YSLEER. This chain's CDR3 is CASSQERQNQETQYF. The CDR3 bases are TGCGCCAGCAGCCAAGAGAGGCAGAACCAAGAGACCCAGTACTTC.

The genes are TRBV5-4 and TRBJ2-7; 10 positions match TRBD2. CDR3 size: 15 residues. Germline lookup yields CDR1 SGHNT and CDR2 YYREEE (reference sequence). Trimming took 4 bases from V and 3 from J; bases not matched to a gene: 7. CDR3 protein: CASSPGTSAYYEQYF. Here the CDR3 DNA reads TGTGCCAGCAGCCCTGGGACTAGCGCCTACTACGAGCAGTACTTC.

The V call is TRBV5-4, the J call TRBJ1-3; 8 nucleotides match TRBD1. This CDR3 has 16 residues. Germline assignment: CDR1 SGHNT and CDR2 YYREEE (reference sequence). V lost 4 bases and J lost 4; bases outside the gene matches: 10. The CDR3 loop reads CASSLPDRVAGNTIYF. For the CDR3, the DNA is TGTGCCAGCAGCCTACCGGACAGGGTGGCAGGAAACACCATATATTTT.